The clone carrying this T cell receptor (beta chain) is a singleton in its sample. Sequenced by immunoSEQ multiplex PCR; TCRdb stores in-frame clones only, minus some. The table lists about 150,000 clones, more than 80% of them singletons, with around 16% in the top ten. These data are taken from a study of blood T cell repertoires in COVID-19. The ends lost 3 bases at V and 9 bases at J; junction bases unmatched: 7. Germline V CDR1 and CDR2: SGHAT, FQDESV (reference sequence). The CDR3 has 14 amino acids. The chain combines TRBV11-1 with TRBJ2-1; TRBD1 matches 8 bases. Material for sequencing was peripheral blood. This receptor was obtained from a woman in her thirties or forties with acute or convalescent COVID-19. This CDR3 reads CASSLQGAGGEQFF. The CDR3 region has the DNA TGTGCCAGCAGCTTGCAGGGGGCTGGTGGTGAGCAGTTCTTC.